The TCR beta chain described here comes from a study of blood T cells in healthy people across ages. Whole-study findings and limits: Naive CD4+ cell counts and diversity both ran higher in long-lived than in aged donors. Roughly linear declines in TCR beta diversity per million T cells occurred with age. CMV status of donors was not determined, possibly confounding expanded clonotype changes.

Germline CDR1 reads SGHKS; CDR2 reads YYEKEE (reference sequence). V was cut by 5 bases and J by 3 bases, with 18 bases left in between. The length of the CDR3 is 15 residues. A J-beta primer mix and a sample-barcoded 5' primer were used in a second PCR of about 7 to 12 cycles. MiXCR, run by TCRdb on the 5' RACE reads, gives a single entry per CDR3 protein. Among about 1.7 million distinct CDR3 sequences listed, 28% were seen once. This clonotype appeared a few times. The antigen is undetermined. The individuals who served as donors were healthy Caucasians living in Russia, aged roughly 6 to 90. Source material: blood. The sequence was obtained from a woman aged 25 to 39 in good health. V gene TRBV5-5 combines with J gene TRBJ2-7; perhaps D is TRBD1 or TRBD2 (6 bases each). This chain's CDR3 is CASSFSGAIFYEQYF. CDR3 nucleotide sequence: TGTGCCAGCAGTTTTTCGGGGGCCATATTCTACGAGCAGTACTTC. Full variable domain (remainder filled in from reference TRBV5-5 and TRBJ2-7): DAGVTQSPTHLIKTRGQQVTLRCSPISGHKSVSWYQQVLGQGPQFIFQYYEKEERGRGNFPDRFSARQFPNYSSELNVNALLLGDSALYLCASSFSGAIFYEQYFGPGTRLTVT.